This TCR beta chain originates from a study of CD8 T cells in ankylosing spondylitis. A note on this clonotype: The antigen is unknown.

TCRdb re-called the 5' RACE reads through MiXCR, storing one row per CDR3 protein. The sample records 210,000 or so distinct CDR3 sequences, roughly 25% being singletons. Findings and limits, study-wide: According to the report, clones linked to the disease were significantly enriched in matched synovial fluid samples taken from ankylosing spondylitis patients.

The sequenced sample was blood, either unsorted or a sorted T cell fraction (not recorded which). This clonotype was obtained from a male donor with ankylosing spondylitis or in good health (not recorded which).

In DNA, the CDR3 is TGTGCCAGCAGCGTAGAGCCAGGGCTAGGATACGAGCAGTACTTC. Translating it yields CASSVEPGLGYEQYF. The chain employs TRBV9 and TRBJ2-7; the D gene is possibly TRBD1 (5 bases). The V gene lost 0 bases and the J gene lost 4 bases, with 14 bases spanning the gap. Looked up from germline, CDR1 is SGDLS and CDR2 is YYNGEE. The CDR3 spans 15 residues.